This is a list of T cell receptor beta chains from one sample in a study of blood T cell repertoires in COVID-19. The repertoire was sequenced with immunoSEQ multiplex PCR; TCRdb's copy has only in-frame clones and lacks some. The sample has about 80,000 clones, approximately 90% seen once. Sequencing input: peripheral blood. These receptors came from a woman of 80 years or more with active or convalescent COVID-19. Both conserved end residues are part of each CDR3. The order of the fields is D gene, clone size, V gene, J gene, CDR3 protein, CDR3 DNA. D genes are given only for firm matches. Size tells how often a clone was seen (once, few, many) or the class of an expanded clone, and some rows leave it out.

TRBD1	.	TRBV30	TRBJ1-2	CAWGGTGADYGYTF	TGTGCCTGGGGCGGGACAGGGGCAGACTATGGCTACACCTTC
TRBD1	.	TRBV28	TRBJ1-5	CASRRTGGFQPQHF	TGTGCCAGCAGACGGACAGGGGGCTTTCAGCCCCAGCATTTT
.	.	TRBV5-8	TRBJ1-1	CASPDRTTEAFF	TGTGCCAGCCCTGACAGGACCACTGAAGCTTTCTTT
TRBD1	.	TRBV6-5	TRBJ1-4	CASRSQGGGNEKLFF	TGTGCCAGCAGATCACAGGGGGGCGGTAATGAAAAACTGTTTTTT
.	.	TRBV28	TRBJ1-5	CASSFNYREKGHQPQHF	TGTGCCAGCAGCTTTAATTACAGGGAGAAGGGCCATCAGCCCCAGCATTTT
.	.	TRBV20-1	TRBJ2-4	CSASVLRDIQYF	TGCAGTGCTAGTGTGTTAAGAGACATTCAGTACTTC
TRBD2	.	TRBV2	TRBJ2-5	CASLLAGAQETQYF	TGTGCCAGCTTACTAGCGGGGGCCCAAGAGACCCAGTACTTC
.	.	TRBV6-5	TRBJ1-2	CASKLDGAYGYTF	TGTGCCAGCAAGCTCGACGGAGCCTATGGCTACACCTTC
TRBD2	.	TRBV7-8	TRBJ2-3	CASSPRWGRGASGKSTDTQYF	TGTGCCAGCAGCCCCAGGTGGGGCAGGGGGGCTAGCGGGAAAAGCACAGATACGCAGTATTTT
TRBD2	.	TRBV6-5	TRBJ2-7	CASSYYGGRFNEQYF	TGTGCCAGCAGTTACTATGGCGGGAGGTTCAACGAGCAGTACTTC
.	.	TRBV19	TRBJ2-7	CASSILQGPYEQYF	TGTGCCAGTAGTATATTGCAGGGCCCCTACGAGCAGTACTTC
.	.	TRBV9	TRBJ2-5	CAGVQGPQETQYF	TGTGCCGGCGTACAGGGACCCCAAGAGACCCAGTACTTC
.	.	TRBV7-2	TRBJ2-3	CASSLQNTDTQYF	TGTGCCAGCAGCTTACAAAATACAGATACGCAGTATTTT
TRBD1	.	TRBV27	TRBJ1-1	CASSLRGQGMKAFF	TGTGCCAGCAGTTTAAGAGGACAGGGTATGAAGGCTTTCTTT
.	once	TRBV7-8	TRBJ1-2	CASSLSEVPTIGYTF	TGTGCCAGCAGCTTAAGCGAAGTCCCCACTATTGGCTACACCTTC
.	.	TRBV7-8	TRBJ2-3	CASSPRRGFRTDTQYF	TGTGCCAGCAGCCCAAGGCGGGGCTTTCGCACAGATACGCAGTATTTT
TRBD1	.	TRBV19	TRBJ1-1	CASSIETGVTEAFF	TGTGCCAGTAGCATCGAGACAGGGGTTACTGAAGCTTTCTTT
TRBD1	.	TRBV4-1	TRBJ2-7	CASSLGAGGSYEQYF	TGCGCCAGCAGCCTAGGGGCAGGGGGCTCCTACGAGCAGTACTTC
.	.	TRBV7-2	TRBJ2-3	CASSPLAKRGTDTQYF	TGTGCCAGCAGCCCACTAGCAAAGCGGGGCACAGATACGCAGTATTTT
.	.	TRBV5-1	TRBJ2-5	CASSLDGAARETQYF	TGCGCCAGCAGCTTGGATGGGGCCGCTAGGGAGACCCAGTACTTC
TRBD2	.	TRBV19	TRBJ2-7	CASSFGGASSYEQYF	TGTGCCAGTAGTTTCGGGGGGGCTAGCTCCTACGAGCAGTACTTC
.	.	TRBV5-1	TRBJ1-5	CASPDKSHQPQHF	TGCGCCAGCCCGGACAAATCGCATCAGCCCCAGCATTTT
.	.	TRBV28	TRBJ2-7	CASSFLGSLRGQYF	TGTGCCAGCAGTTTCCTGGGCAGCCTGCGGGGGCAGTACTTC
TRBD1	.	TRBV19	TRBJ2-1	CASSTAGQGYNEQFF	TGTGCCAGTAGTACAGCGGGACAGGGCTACAATGAGCAGTTCTTC
.	.	TRBV11-3	TRBJ1-1	CASSLAPRAYAFF	TGTGCCAGCAGCTTAGCCCCCAGGGCGTATGCTTTCTTT
TRBD1	.	TRBV5-5	TRBJ1-5	CASSLGTANQPQHF	TGTGCCAGCAGTTTAGGGACAGCTAATCAGCCCCAGCATTTT
TRBD1	.	TRBV9	TRBJ2-3	CASSVAGDRATDTQYF	TGTGCCAGCAGCGTAGCAGGAGACAGGGCGACAGATACGCAGTATTTT
.	.	TRBV9	TRBJ1-4	CASSVAGGQANEKLFF	TGTGCCAGCAGCGTAGCCGGGGGGCAGGCTAATGAAAAACTGTTTTTT
TRBD2	.	TRBV6-5	TRBJ2-7	CASRRLAGIYEQYF	TGTGCCAGCAGGCGACTAGCGGGCATCTACGAGCAGTACTTC
.	.	TRBV7-3	TRBJ2-5	CASSLNGGAPQETQYF	TGTGCCAGCAGCTTAAATGGGGGGGCACCCCAAGAGACCCAGTACTTC
.	.	TRBV7-8	TRBJ1-2	CASSFIQGSDGYTF	TGTGCCAGCAGCTTTATACAGGGTTCGGATGGCTACACCTTC
.	.	TRBV9	TRBJ2-7	CASSVEASSEQYF	TGTGCCAGCAGCGTAGAGGCTAGCAGCGAGCAGTACTTC
TRBD1	.	TRBV2	TRBJ2-2	CASSGQGWGELFF	TGTGCCAGCAGTGGACAGGGATGGGGGGAGCTGTTTTTT
.	.	TRBV2	TRBJ2-2	CASSLQRGTNTGELFF	TGTGCCAGCAGCCTACAAAGGGGGACGAACACCGGGGAGCTGTTTTTT
.	.	TRBV11-2	TRBJ1-2	CASSLRGGDTVYGYTF	TGTGCCAGCAGCTTACGTGGTGGGGACACCGTCTATGGCTACACCTTC
.	.	TRBV6-2/TRBV6-3	TRBJ1-1	CASSPGPPGLTEAFF	TGTGCCAGCAGTCCCGGCCCGCCAGGGCTCACTGAAGCTTTCTTT
.	.	TRBV29-1	TRBJ2-3	CSVERTGTDTQYF	TGCAGCGTTGAAAGAACGGGCACAGATACGCAGTATTTT
TRBD1	.	TRBV5-1	TRBJ2-1	CASSPSPGQGAFEQFF	TGCGCCAGCAGCCCTAGTCCGGGACAGGGGGCTTTTGAGCAGTTCTTC
TRBD1	.	TRBV28	TRBJ1-2	CASSSPTGVGAYGYTF	TGTGCCAGCAGTTCCCCGACAGGGGTGGGAGCCTATGGCTACACCTTC
TRBD2	.	TRBV24-1	TRBJ2-7	CATSAGGSYEQYF	TGTGCCACCAGTGCGGGGGGGTCCTACGAGCAGTACTTC
TRBD1	few	TRBV7-2	TRBJ2-6	CASSLWTGGMGSGANVLTF	TGTGCCAGCAGCTTATGGACAGGTGGCATGGGCTCTGGGGCCAACGTCCTGACTTTC
.	.	TRBV28	TRBJ2-2	CASVRSGAGELFF	TGTGCCAGCGTTAGGAGCGGCGCCGGGGAGCTGTTTTTT
TRBD1	once	TRBV5-4	TRBJ1-1	CASSTSGGEAFF	TGTGCCAGCAGCACTTCAGGGGGTGAAGCTTTCTTT
TRBD1	.	TRBV6-2/TRBV6-3	TRBJ1-5	CASSFDRVINQPQHF	TGTGCCAGCAGCTTCGACAGGGTAATCAATCAGCCCCAGCATTTT
.	.	TRBV30	TRBJ2-3	CAWSVLGADTQYF	TGTGCCTGGAGTGTACTGGGGGCGGATACGCAGTATTTT
.	.	TRBV28	TRBJ1-5	CASSSSLGAMGQPQHF	TGTGCCAGCAGTTCGTCACTGGGGGCTATGGGGCAGCCCCAGCATTTT
TRBD2	.	TRBV19	TRBJ2-7	CASSPGTSARRKAYEQYF	TGTGCCAGTAGCCCCGGGACTAGCGCCCGGAGAAAGGCCTACGAGCAGTACTTC
TRBD2	.	TRBV3-1/TRBV3-2	TRBJ2-1	CASSPRGRLAGRYNEQFF	TGTGCCAGCAGCCCGCGAGGTAGACTAGCGGGTCGCTACAATGAGCAGTTCTTC
TRBD2	.	TRBV3-1/TRBV3-2	TRBJ2-7	CASRRSSGGSTYEQYF	TGTGCCAGCAGGCGATCTAGCGGGGGGTCCACCTACGAGCAGTACTTC
TRBD2	few	TRBV9	TRBJ2-3	CASSVGLAGTSTDTQYF	TGTGCCAGCAGCGTTGGACTAGCGGGTACTAGCACAGATACGCAGTATTTT
.	.	TRBV12-3/TRBV12-4	TRBJ2-7	CASTQGWEQYF	TGTGCCAGCACCCAGGGGTGGGAGCAGTACTTC
.	.	TRBV18	TRBJ2-5	CASSPMLASRKETQYF	TGTGCCAGCTCACCAATGCTCGCGTCCCGTAAAGAGACCCAGTACTTC